The 25 T cell receptor beta chains in this list originate from one sample, sequenced in a study of blood T cell repertoires in COVID-19 (TCRdb year 2020). The receptor library was made with the immunoSEQ multiplex PCR assay. TCRdb retrieved this table from immuneACCESS and kept in-frame rearrangements only. Not all clones are present; in checked studies, unresolved V genes account for under half, and no reason is known for the remainder. Present in this sample are 390,000 or so clones, 89% of which were seen just once. Jointly, the top ten make up 3% of the sample. The source material was peripheral blood. The receptors originated from a young woman with COVID-19, enrolled during active disease.

The CDR3, as DNA: TGTGCCAGCAGCTTAGATCTTGGGACAGGACAAGAGACCCAGTACTTC. It translates to CASSLDLGTGQETQYF. This rearrangement joins TRBV11-2 to TRBJ2-5; 8 bases agree with TRBD1. V was pared by 0 bases and J by 2 bases, with 5 bases of the junction left unmatched. Per the germline V gene, CDR1 is SGHAT and CDR2 is FQNNGV. The CDR3 totals 16 residues.

For the CDR3, the DNA is TGTGCCAGCAGTCTCAGTCTCTATGAGCAGTTCTTC. Protein product: CASSLSLYEQFF. This chain joins TRBV7-8 and TRBJ2-1; no firm D call. Trimming stripped 6 bases from V and 8 bases from J, with 11 bases between. The V gene's germline CDR1 is SGHVS and CDR2 FQNEAQ. CDR3 size: 12 residues. Full variable domain (outside the CDR3, taken from reference TRBV7-8 and TRBJ2-1): GAGVSQSPRYKVAKRGQDVALRCDPISGHVSLFWYQQALGQGPEFLTYFQNEAQLDKSGLPSDRFFAERPEGSVSTLKIQRTQQEDSAVYLCASSLSLYEQFFGPGTRLTVL.

This chain joins TRBV21-1 and TRBJ2-5; TRBD1, the D gene given by the table, was not confirmed from the DNA. TRBV21-1 is marked as a pseudogene. This CDR3 spans 13 amino acids. The DNA of the CDR3 is TGTGCCAGCAGCCGACAGGTACAAGAGACCCAGTACTTC. This translates into CASSRQVQETQYF.

The rearrangement joins TRBV5-1 to TRBJ2-2; 12 bases agree with TRBD2. CDR3 length equals 17 residues. Germline values: CDR1 SGHRS, CDR2 YFSETQ. The V gene end was trimmed by 3 bases and the J gene end by 7 bases; junction bases not matched to a gene: 10. In DNA, the CDR3 is TGCGCCAGCAGCTGGAGGAGACTAGCGGGGGTGGTCGGGGAGCTGTTTTTT. It codes for CASSWRRLAGVVGELFF.

The chain recombines TRBV24-1 with TRBJ2-5; D uncertain. The V gene lost 0 bases and the J gene lost 2 bases, with 6 bases spanning the gap. Germline CDR1 reads KGHDR; CDR2 reads SFDVKD. The CDR3 covers 14 residues. The chain's CDR3 is CATSDLAGQETQYF. The CDR3 nucleotides read TGTGCCACCAGTGATTTGGCCGGTCAAGAGACCCAGTACTTC.

The V call is TRBV19, the J call TRBJ1-1, with TRBD1 matching over 9 bases. The CDR3 sequence is 14 residues long. The V segment lost 2 bases and the J segment 5 bases; nucleotides outside the gene matches: 3. Looked up from germline, CDR1 is LNHDA and CDR2 is SQIVND (reference sequence). The CDR3 spells CASSIRDRDTEAFF. DNA for the CDR3: TGTGCCAGTAGTATAAGGGACAGGGATACTGAAGCTTTCTTT.

This clone was seen a single time. The genes are TRBV2 and TRBJ2-7; D gene unclear. This CDR3 is built from 13 residues. Trimming removed 0 bases at V and 6 bases at J, with 9 bases between. Germline V CDR1 and CDR2: SNHLY, FYNNEI. The CDR3 reads CASSEALPSEQYF. The CDR3 DNA reads TGTGCCAGCAGTGAAGCGCTTCCCAGCGAGCAGTACTTC.

This clone was seen once. The chain has TRBV6-5 and TRBJ1-3; possibly TRBD1 for D (6 bases). The V gene lost 0 bases and the J gene lost 3 bases, with 9 bases spanning the gap. This CDR3 spans 15 amino acids. Germline V lookup: CDR1 MNHEY, CDR2 SVGAGI. The CDR3 region is CASSYSGADGNTIYF. Written as DNA, the CDR3 is TGTGCCAGCAGTTACTCGGGGGCTGATGGAAACACCATATATTTT.

The rearrangement uses TRBV10-3 and TRBJ2-7; D is unclear. Trimming left V 6 bases short and J 2 bases short, with 5 bases between. CDR3 length: 11 amino acids. Germline loops: CDR1 ENHRY, CDR2 SYGVKD. CDR3: CAISGTYEQYF. CDR3 nucleotides: TGTGCCATCAGCGGTACCTACGAGCAGTACTTC.

The V and J genes are TRBV9 and TRBJ1-2, with D possibly matching TRBD1 (5 bases). The CDR3 length is 13 residues. The ends were cut back, 2 bases at V and 4 bases at J, with 9 bases in the middle. CDR1 is SGDLS, CDR2 YYNGEE, per germline. The CDR3 reads CASSVAGPYGYTF. For the CDR3, the DNA is TGTGCCAGCAGCGTGGCAGGGCCCTATGGCTACACCTTC.

V and J are TRBV7-2 and TRBJ2-5; TRBD1 agrees at 12 bases. CDR1 is SGHTA and CDR2 is FQGNSA in the germline V gene. After removal of 5 bases from V and 5 bases from J, the junction contained 9 bases not matched to a gene. The CDR3 consists of 16 residues. CDR3 amino acids: CASSAPGTGGRETQYF. CDR3 coding DNA: TGTGCCAGCAGCGCTCCCGGGACAGGGGGCCGGGAGACCCAGTACTTC.

This CDR3 is CASSLGTGDLNTIYF. The CDR3 DNA reads TGTGCCAGCAGCTTGGGGACAGGGGATTTGAACACCATATATTTT. The chain carries TRBV7-2 and TRBJ1-3, with 10 bases matching TRBD1. V lost 3 bases, J lost 7 bases, and 6 bases stayed unmatched. Germline CDR1 is SGHTA and CDR2 is FQGNSA. The CDR3 loop spans 15 amino acids.

The chain links TRBV7-6 to TRBJ1-2, with TRBD1 matching 8 bases. V trimming: 5 bases; J trimming: 3 bases; junction bases outside the gene matches: 11. This CDR3 comprises 16 residues. Germline V lookup: CDR1 SGHVS, CDR2 FNYEAQ. CDR3 region: CASSPRQGISDYGYTF. For the CDR3, the DNA is TGTGCCAGCAGCCCTCGACAGGGGATCTCGGACTATGGCTACACCTTC.

This chain joins TRBV5-8 and TRBJ1-3; possibly TRBD1 for D (6 bases). There are 16 residues in the CDR3. The V and J ends lost 3 bases and 3 bases respectively, with 16 bases between them. In germline, CDR1 is SGHTS, CDR2 YDEGEE. The DNA of the CDR3 is TGTGCCAGCAGCTCGCCACGGGGGGCGTATGGAAACACCATATATTTT. Protein product: CASSSPRGAYGNTIYF.

The V call is TRBV5-6, the J call TRBJ2-7; a possible D gene is TRBD1 (5 bases). Per the germline V gene, CDR1 is SGHDT and CDR2 is YYEEEE. CDR3 size: 12 residues. Trimming shortened V by 0 bases and J by 6 bases, and 7 bases separated the two germline ends. The CDR3 region is CASSLADTEQYF. The CDR3 nucleotides are TGTGCCAGCAGCTTGGCGGACACCGAGCAGTACTTC.

The chain links TRBV13 to TRBJ2-1; 11 nucleotides align to TRBD2. The CDR3 runs to 18 residues. The germline gives CDR1 PRHDT, CDR2 FYEKMQ (reference sequence). After removal of 3 bases from V and 4 bases from J, the junction contained 11 bases not matched to a gene. Here the CDR3 DNA reads TGTGCCAGCAGCTTTCCAGGGACTAGCGGAGGGACGTACAATGAGCAGTTCTTC. Encoded protein: CASSFPGTSGGTYNEQFF.

The rearrangement uses TRBV6-5 and TRBJ1-1, with 10 bases identical to TRBD1. This CDR3 is built from 14 residues. Trimming took 6 bases from V and 6 from J; bases not matched to a gene: 7. The germline gives CDR1 MNHEY, CDR2 SVGAGI. The CDR3 loop reads CASRDRGSDPEAFF. CDR3 coding DNA: TGTGCCAGCAGGGACAGGGGGTCGGATCCTGAAGCTTTCTTT.

The chain joins TRBV2 to TRBJ1-6; 10 bases match TRBD1. Germline V gene sequence: CDR1 SNHLY, CDR2 FYNNEI. The CDR3 is 15 residues long. The V and J ends lost 7 bases and 5 bases, in that order; junction bases with no gene match: 5. In DNA, the CDR3 is TGTGCCAGCAAACGGGGGACAGGGGATAATTCACCCCTCCACTTT. Translating gives CASKRGTGDNSPLHF.

The CDR3 bases are TGTGCCAGCTCCGGCCGGGACAGCTACGAGCAGTACGTC. Translating it yields CASSGRDSYEQYV. This rearrangement joins TRBV18 to TRBJ2-7; 7 bases line up with TRBD1. CDR3 size: 13 residues. V shed 6 bases and J 3 bases; nucleotides not matched to a gene: 5. Germline CDR1 reads KGHSH; CDR2 reads LQKENI.

V gene TRBV19 combines with J gene TRBJ2-1; TRBD2 is a possible D gene (5 bases). The CDR3 sequence is 15 residues long. The V gene's germline CDR1 is LNHDA and CDR2 SQIVND (reference sequence). V dropped 1 base and J dropped 6 bases, with 13 bases sitting between them. CDR3 nucleotides: TGTGCCAGTAGTATAGGACTAAAAATAGTCAATGAGCAGTTCTTC. It codes for CASSIGLKIVNEQFF.

The rearrangement uses TRBV6-1 and TRBJ1-5; D remains unclear. The germline gives CDR1 MNHNS, CDR2 SASEGT. The CDR3 runs 13 residues. The germline V and J ends were trimmed by 3 bases and 4 bases, with 7 bases remaining between them. The CDR3 protein is CASSEKENQPQHF. CDR3 nucleotide sequence: TGTGCCAGCAGTGAGAAAGAGAATCAGCCCCAGCATTTT.

This clone was seen only once. The chain is built from TRBV6-5 and TRBJ2-7, with D perhaps matching TRBD1 (6 bases). The length of the CDR3 is 15 residues. Germline CDR1 and CDR2: MNHEY and SVGAGI. With 0 bases removed from V and 3 bases from J, the gap between germline ends came to 12 bases. DNA of the CDR3: TGTGCCAGCAGTTACTCTCCAGGACAGAGCTACGAGCAGTACTTC. Residues: CASSYSPGQSYEQYF.

J is TRBJ1-1 and V is TRBV24-1, with 7 bases fitting TRBD1. The V gene end was trimmed by 0 bases and the J gene end by 6 bases; junction bases not matched to a gene: 12. CDR1 and CDR2 (germline): KGHDR, SFDVKD. The CDR3 has 17 amino acids. CDR3 protein: CATSDLLRGAVRPEAFF. The CDR3 region has the DNA TGTGCCACCAGTGATTTGCTCAGGGGGGCGGTGCGCCCTGAAGCTTTCTTT.

The chain carries TRBV11-2 and TRBJ1-2; the match to TRBD1 covers 8 bases. V dropped 4 bases and J dropped 3; count of bases not matched to a gene: 4. The V gene's germline CDR1 is SGHAT and CDR2 FQNNGV. The CDR3 spans 14 residues. CDR3: CASSSQGGHYGYTF. The CDR3 region has the DNA TGTGCCAGCAGCTCACAGGGGGGCCACTATGGCTACACCTTC.

The rearrangement uses TRBV19 and TRBJ2-5, with D possibly being TRBD2 (6 bases). This CDR3 has 15 residues. Germline lookup yields CDR1 LNHDA and CDR2 SQIVND (reference sequence). Trimming removed 2 bases at V and 5 bases at J, with 15 bases between. CDR3 DNA: TGTGCCAGTAGTATAAGTGGGGAGGTTTGGGAGACCCAGTACTTC. It translates to CASSISGEVWETQYF. Filled out from reference TRBV19 and TRBJ2-5, the complete variable domain reads DGGITQSPKYLFRKEGQNVTLSCEQNLNHDAMYWYRQDPGQGLRLIYYSQIVNDFQKGDIAEGYSVSREKKESFPLTVTSAQKNPTAFYLCASSISGEVWETQYFGPGTRLLVL.